The 23 T cell receptor beta chains in this list originate from one sample, sequenced in a study of shared clonotypes between healthy human individuals. Produced via immunoSEQ multiplex PCR; TCRdb's table is partial and in-frame only. The data hold around 600,000 clones, with roughly 97% observed a single time. Input material: naive CD4+ T cells sorted from blood. Subset in this sample: CD45RA+ positively selected. The receptors were gathered from a woman aged 25 to 45 in good health.

The V gene is TRBV30, the J gene TRBJ1-1; perhaps TRBD1 as D (6 bases). The CDR3 runs 17 residues. V was cut by 1 base and J by 0 bases, with 18 bases left in between. CDR1 and CDR2 (germline): GTSNPN, SVGIG (reference sequence). The CDR3 coding sequence is TGTGCCTGGAGTGGAGGGACAAGGAAGGGGCTGAACACTGAAGCTTTCTTT. Its protein is CAWSGGTRKGLNTEAFF.

In regard to this clone: This sample also contains other DNA sequences that code for the same CDR3. The rearrangement uses TRBV19 and TRBJ2-3, with 8 nucleotides matching TRBD1. V trimming: 6 bases; J trimming: 2 bases; junction bases outside the gene matches: 7. Germline CDR1 LNHDA, CDR2 SQIVND (reference sequence). This CDR3 spans 15 amino acids. The CDR3 nucleotides are TGTGCCAGTAGCACCGGGACAGGCGTCACAGATACGCAGTATTTT. Protein product: CASSTGTGVTDTQYF.

The chain combines TRBV19 with TRBJ2-3, with unresolved D. V lost 5 bases and J 0 bases, leaving 6 bases between the germline ends. Per germline, CDR1 LNHDA and CDR2 SQIVND (reference sequence). The CDR3 spans 13 residues. The CDR3 coding sequence is TGTGCCAGTAGTTTTTCTAGCACAGATACGCAGTATTTT. It translates to CASSFSSTDTQYF.

This rearrangement joins TRBV28 to TRBJ1-4; perhaps TRBD1 as D (5 bases). Germline V gene data show CDR1 as MDHEN and CDR2 as SYDVKM. This CDR3 region has 13 residues. Trimming removed 6 bases from V and 6 bases from J, with 11 bases in between. The CDR3 coding sequence is TGTGCCAGCAGGAGAGGGGTTCATGAAAAACTGTTTTTT. This translates into CASRRGVHEKLFF.

The V call is TRBV5-1, the J call TRBJ2-1, with 12 bases identical to TRBD2. CDR1 and CDR2 from the germline V gene are SGHRS and YFSETQ. V gave up 4 bases and J gave up 8 bases; unmatched junction bases: 10. This CDR3 has 16 residues. Here the CDR3 reads CASSHKLAGGGDEQFF. The DNA of the CDR3 is TGCGCCAGCAGCCACAAACTAGCGGGAGGCGGGGATGAGCAGTTCTTC.

V is TRBV11-1 and J is TRBJ2-2; 10 bases map to TRBD2. Germline V gives CDR1 SGHAT, CDR2 FQDESV (reference sequence). V trimming: 8 bases; J trimming: 8 bases; junction bases outside the gene matches: 14. The length of the CDR3 is 16 residues. The CDR3 DNA reads TGTGCCAGCGGGGATGTCGGTCTAGCGGGAGTTGGGGAGCTGTTTTTT. It translates to CASGDVGLAGVGELFF.

V gene TRBV4-2 combines with J gene TRBJ2-4; TRBD2 agrees at 11 bases. The CDR3 has 19 amino acids. With 0 bases clipped from V and 2 bases from J, the junction kept 9 bases outside the gene matches. Germline CDR1 is LGHNA and CDR2 is YNFKEQ. This CDR3 is CASSQDPPSGRLTKNIQYF. In DNA form, the CDR3 reads TGTGCCAGCAGCCAAGATCCCCCTAGCGGGAGGCTTACCAAAAACATTCAGTACTTC.

This clone was observed a single time. CDR3 nucleotides: TGCGCCAGCAGCCCAGCGGGACAGCTCTCCGATACGCAGTATTTT. Its protein product is CASSPAGQLSDTQYF. The V gene is TRBV4-1, the J gene TRBJ2-3, with D perhaps TRBD1 or TRBD2 (7 bases each). V lost 4 bases and J 6 bases, leaving 17 bases between the germline ends. Germline loops: CDR1 MGHRA, CDR2 YSYEKL. The CDR3 covers 15 residues.

V and J are TRBV2 and TRBJ2-7; TRBD2 matches 13 bases. This CDR3 has 16 amino acids. The germline gives CDR1 SNHLY, CDR2 FYNNEI. The V and J ends lost 4 bases and 6 bases, in that order; junction bases with no gene match: 9. CDR3 loop: CASSGATSGRPVEQYF. The CDR3 nucleotides are TGTGCCAGCAGTGGAGCGACTAGCGGGAGGCCTGTCGAGCAGTACTTC.

The genes are TRBV7-2 and TRBJ2-1; 11 bases align to TRBD2. CDR1 and CDR2 from the germline V gene are SGHTA and FQGNSA. The CDR3 covers 14 residues. V lost 10 bases to trimming and J lost 9 bases; unmatched junction nucleotides: 11. CDR3 sequence reads: CANGQGLAVGEQFF. The CDR3 DNA reads as TGTGCCAACGGGCAGGGACTAGCGGTTGGTGAGCAGTTCTTC.

The rearrangement joins TRBV6-6 to TRBJ2-1; D unresolved. Germline V gene lookup returns CDR1 MNHNY and CDR2 SVGAGI (reference sequence). The CDR3 runs 15 residues. With 0 bases removed from V and 0 bases from J, the gap between germline ends came to 6 bases. CDR3 amino acids: CASSYSYSSYNEQFF. DNA for the CDR3: TGTGCCAGCAGTTACTCGTATAGCTCCTACAATGAGCAGTTCTTC.

The genes are TRBV11-1 and TRBJ2-2, with a tentative D call TRBD2 (5 bases). V was cut by 5 bases and J by 4 bases, with 20 bases left in between. Germline V gene sequence: CDR1 SGHAT, CDR2 FQDESV (reference sequence). CDR3 size: 17 residues. DNA for the CDR3: TGTGCCAGCAGCACTCCCAGCCTAGCTGGTTCCACCGGGGAGCTGTTTTTT. Translation: CASSTPSLAGSTGELFF.

The CDR3 region has the DNA TGTGCCAGCAGACCGGGACTACCCTACAATGAGCAGTTCTTC. Translated, it gives CASRPGLPYNEQFF. The chain uses TRBV28 and TRBJ2-1, with 7 bases lining up with TRBD2. The CDR3 spans 14 residues. CDR1 and CDR2 from the germline V gene are MDHEN and SYDVKM. The junction had 4 bases not matched to a gene; V was cut back by 6 bases and J by 2 bases.

V is TRBV28 and J is TRBJ1-6, with D possibly being TRBD1 (5 bases). The germline CDR1 and CDR2 sequences are MDHEN and SYDVKM. The CDR3 contains 12 residues. V was trimmed by 10 bases and J by 15 bases, leaving 19 bases between them. The CDR3, as DNA: TGTGCCACCAGAATTACAGGTCAACTCCTCCACTTT. Protein sequence: CATRITGQLLHF.

V is TRBV6-1 and J is TRBJ2-7; weak D call: TRBD1 (5 bases). Germline V gene data show CDR1 as MNHNS and CDR2 as SASEGT. This CDR3 has 15 amino acids. Trimming cost V 4 bases and J 0 bases, with 13 bases left between them. For the CDR3, the DNA is TGTGCCAGCAGTGTTTCTATTGGGGCCTCCTACGAGCAGTACTTC. Encoded protein: CASSVSIGASYEQYF.

On this clone itself: The junction differs from germline at one of its ends, possibly a read error. This chain uses TRBV18 with TRBJ2-7; weak D call: TRBD2 (6 bases). The length of the CDR3 is 16 residues. CDR1 is KGHSH, CDR2 LQKENI, per germline. In DNA form, the CDR3 reads TGTGCCAGCTCGCCACGCCGGGACTCCTACTCCTACGAGCAGTACTTC. It codes for CASSPRRDSYSYEQYF.

The V gene is TRBV4-2, the J gene TRBJ1-4; TRBD1 matches at 12 bases. V dropped 4 bases and J dropped 7; count of bases not matched to a gene: 16. The germline V gene encodes CDR1 LGHNA and CDR2 YNFKEQ. The CDR3 loop spans 19 amino acids. The CDR3 sequence is CASSRELGTGGSLGEKLFF. CDR3 nucleotides: TGTGCCAGCAGCCGTGAACTCGGGACAGGGGGCTCATTGGGTGAAAAACTGTTTTTT.

This rearrangement joins TRBV28 to TRBJ1-5; maybe TRBD1 (6 bases). The germline V gene encodes CDR1 MDHEN and CDR2 SYDVKM. The CDR3 length is 15 residues. V shed 5 bases and J shed 11 bases, with 22 bases lying between them. CDR3 loop: CASSIAGTRSWAQHF. The CDR3 DNA follows: TGTGCCAGCAGTATCGCCGGGACACGTTCGTGGGCCCAGCATTTT.

This chain connects TRBV10-1 to TRBJ2-2, with D possibly TRBD2 on 5 matching bases. CDR1 and CDR2 from the germline V gene are WNHNN and SYGVQD (reference sequence). The length of the CDR3 is 16 residues. The V gene lost 8 bases and the J gene lost 0 bases, with 16 bases spanning the gap. The CDR3 region has the DNA TGCGCCAGCTCGACGGGGATGAACGCGAACACCGGGGAGCTGTTTTTT. Amino acids: CASSTGMNANTGELFF.

The J gene is TRBJ2-7, the V gene TRBV4-2, with D unresolved. The CDR3 is 13 residues long. CDR1 LGHNA and CDR2 YNFKEQ come from the germline V gene. V was shortened by 3 bases and J by 1 base, with 7 bases between the two germline ends. CDR3 in amino acids: CASSQESSYEQYF. CDR3 nucleotide sequence: TGTGCCAGCAGCCAGGAATCATCCTACGAGCAGTACTTC.

The rearrangement uses TRBV5-1 and TRBJ2-3; 10 bases line up with TRBD2. The CDR3 is 16 amino acids. J was trimmed by 4 bases and V by 6 bases; bases with no gene match: 11. The V gene's germline CDR1 is SGHRS and CDR2 YFSETQ. This chain's CDR3 is CASTGTSAFKSDTQYF. Here the CDR3 DNA reads TGCGCCAGCACCGGGACTAGCGCCTTTAAGTCAGATACGCAGTATTTT.

This chain links TRBV7-8 with TRBJ2-1; D could derive from TRBD1 or TRBD2 (6 bases each). The CDR3 has 15 residues. V was clipped by 5 bases and J by 4 bases, with 15 bases between them. Germline CDR1 is SGHVS and CDR2 is FQNEAQ. CDR3 DNA: TGTGCCAGCAGCCTAGGCTGGGGGGCTTACAATGAGCAGTTCTTC. Translation: CASSLGWGAYNEQFF.

The chain has TRBV6-1 and TRBJ1-1, with 8 bases matching TRBD1. Unmatched junction bases numbered 3, after V lost 2 bases and J lost 4 bases. The CDR3 runs to 14 residues. Germline values: CDR1 MNHNS, CDR2 SASEGT. CDR3 in DNA: TGTGCCAGCAGTGAAACAGGGGGTGGCACTGAAGCTTTCTTT. It encodes CASSETGGGTEAFF.